This T cell receptor beta chain was recovered during a study of cytomegalovirus exposure and HLA in healthy donors. Findings of the study overall: Analysis was carried out at a later point, and it linked a missense DCLRE1C variant to TCR beta V- and J-gene trimming. Highly shared variants forming one cluster were likely a sequencing artifact. Fewer N-insertions than the roughly 670-donor mean were reportedly shown by an Asian-associated ancestry cluster in a later analysis.

CDR3 size: 13 residues. Germline trimming cut 2 bases from V and 5 bases from J; bases unmatched to any gene: 3. The V gene's germline CDR1 is SGHRS and CDR2 YFSETQ. This clone occurred a few times. The antigen is unknown. A multiplex PCR was run with 60 Vbeta primers and 13 Jbeta primers. TCRdb keeps only in-frame clones here, not all; method: immunoSEQ multiplex PCR. Of more than 90,000 clones detected, approximately 70% appear once; the ten largest clones hold around 9%. The source material was PBMCs. The chain employs TRBV5-1 and TRBJ2-5, with TRBD1 identical over 7 bases. This TCR came from a young man in good health and CMV-seropositive. The CDR3 reads CASSLEGAETQYF. CDR3 nucleotides: TGCGCCAGCAGCTTAGAGGGGGCGGAGACCCAGTACTTC.